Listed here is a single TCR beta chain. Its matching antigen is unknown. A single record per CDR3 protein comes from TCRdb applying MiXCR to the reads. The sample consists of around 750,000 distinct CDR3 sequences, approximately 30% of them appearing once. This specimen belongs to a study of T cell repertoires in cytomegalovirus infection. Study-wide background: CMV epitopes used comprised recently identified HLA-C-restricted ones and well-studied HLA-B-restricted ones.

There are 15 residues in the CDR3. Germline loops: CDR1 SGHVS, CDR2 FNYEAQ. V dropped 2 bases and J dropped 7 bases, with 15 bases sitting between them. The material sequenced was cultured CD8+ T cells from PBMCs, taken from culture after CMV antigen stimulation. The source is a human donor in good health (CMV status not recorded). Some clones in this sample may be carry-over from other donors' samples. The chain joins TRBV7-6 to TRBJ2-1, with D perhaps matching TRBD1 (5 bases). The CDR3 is CASSLRQGAMNEQFF. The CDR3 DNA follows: TGTGCCAGCAGCTTACGGCAGGGCGCGATGAATGAGCAGTTCTTC.